Listed here is a single TCR beta chain. Patients of the Seattle cohort, enrolled during active infection, were followed longitudinally. Produced via immunoSEQ multiplex PCR; TCRdb's table is partial and in-frame only. The table lists around 370,000 clones, roughly 86% of them singletons. The sample originates from a study of blood T cell repertoires in COVID-19. Background on the study: Researchers got acute and convalescent COVID-19 samples from the United States, Italy and Spain.

The CDR3 runs 15 residues. Per germline, CDR1 LGHDT and CDR2 YNNKEL (reference sequence). Trimming took off 4 bases at V and 5 bases at J, with 17 bases between the two ends. Sequenced input: peripheral blood. This receptor was identified in a woman in her seventies with COVID-19, enrolled during active disease. This rearrangement joins TRBV3-1 (or the pseudogene TRBV3-2) to TRBJ1-1; D perhaps matches TRBD1 (6 bases). The CDR3 loop is CASSPRERGGTEAFF. DNA of the CDR3: TGTGCCAGCAGCCCCCGTGAAAGGGGGGGGACTGAAGCTTTCTTT.